These 18 T cell receptor beta chains came from one sample sequenced in a study of cytomegalovirus exposure and HLA in healthy donors. Researchers ran the PCR with 60 Vbeta and 13 Jbeta primers. Libraries were prepared by immunoSEQ multiplex PCR; TCRdb keeps only in-frame clonotypes and omits some of them. The sample has 200,000 or so clones, over 70% seen once; the top ten hold 3.8%. Sequencing was done on a sample of PBMCs. The receptors come from a man between 45 and 60 years old in good health and CMV-seronegative.

J is TRBJ2-4 and V is TRBV7-6; 8 bases line up with TRBD1. CDR3 length: 16 residues. Germline V lookup: CDR1 SGHVS, CDR2 FNYEAQ. The J segment lost 0 bases and the V segment lost 7 bases, leaving 8 bases of the junction unmatched. CDR3 in amino acids: CASTRQGRLAKNIQYF. The CDR3 nucleotides are TGTGCCAGCACCAGACAGGGGCGGCTAGCCAAAAACATTCAGTACTTC.

Turning to this clone: The sample holds other DNA sequences that translate to the same CDR3. CDR3 coding DNA: TGTGCCAGCAGCCTCGGAAACACCATATATTTT. Translated: CASSLGNTIYF. The chain employs TRBV7-8 and TRBJ1-3; no reliable D call. Germline CDR1 reads SGHVS; CDR2 reads FQNEAQ. The CDR3 extends over 11 amino acids. V lost 5 bases and J lost 4, with 3 bases in between.

This sequence joins TRBV9 and TRBJ1-4, with D possibly TRBD1 on 6 matching bases. Germline CDR1 reads SGDLS; CDR2 reads YYNGEE. Trimming left V 2 bases short and J 0 bases short, with 11 bases between. The CDR3 extends over 16 amino acids. The CDR3 sequence is CASSVTGFPTNEKLFF. Written as DNA, the CDR3 is TGTGCCAGCAGCGTGACAGGTTTTCCAACTAATGAAAAACTGTTTTTT.

The V and J genes are TRBV7-9 and TRBJ1-1; no definite D call. Germline-derived CDR1 and CDR2 are SEHNR and FQNEAQ (reference sequence). CDR3 length: 13 residues. V was trimmed by 3 bases and J by 0 bases, leaving 5 bases between them. CDR3 sequence: CASSFGMNTEAFF. The CDR3, as DNA: TGTGCCAGCAGCTTTGGCATGAACACTGAAGCTTTCTTT.

The count of this clone is one. V is TRBV19 and J is TRBJ2-1; D is unresolved. Germline CDR1 reads LNHDA; CDR2 reads SQIVND (reference sequence). This CDR3 spans 12 amino acids. The germline V and J ends were trimmed by 6 bases and 7 bases, with 10 bases remaining between them. The DNA for the CDR3 is TGTGCCAGTAGGTCCGGGTTGAATGAGCAGTTCTTC. As protein: CASRSGLNEQFF.

This clone was counted a few times. In the same sample, other DNA sequences code for this CDR3. V and J are TRBV13 and TRBJ1-2; 7 nucleotides match TRBD1. J lost 4 bases, V lost 5 bases, and 4 bases had no gene match. The germline V gene encodes CDR1 PRHDT and CDR2 FYEKMQ (reference sequence). The CDR3 has 13 amino acids. As DNA, the CDR3 is TGTGCCAGCAGCCAGACAGGGAGCTATGGCTACACCTTC. Its translation: CASSQTGSYGYTF.

The V and J genes are TRBV5-1 and TRBJ2-3; D gene ambiguous. V was trimmed by 2 bases and J by 2 bases, leaving 6 bases between them. CDR3 length: 13 residues. Germline V gene lookup returns CDR1 SGHRS and CDR2 YFSETQ. For the CDR3, the DNA is TGCGCCAGCAGCTTTCTACCCACAGATACGCAGTATTTT. Its translation: CASSFLPTDTQYF.

A single count supports this clone. Germline is not matched at one junction end, which may reflect a read error. The V gene is TRBV9, the J gene TRBJ2-1; TRBD2 matches at 12 bases. Germline loops: CDR1 SGDLS, CDR2 YYNGEE. This CDR3 has 16 residues. The CDR3 bases are TGTGCCAGCAGCGTCCCTAGCGGGGGGGCCCCCAATGGGCAGTTCTTC. Translated: CASSVPSGGAPNGQFF.

V gene TRBV5-6 combines with J gene TRBJ2-1; D call uncertain. The germline V gene encodes CDR1 SGHDT and CDR2 YYEEEE. The CDR3 is made up of 14 amino acids. Trimming stripped 1 base from V and 5 bases from J, with 10 bases between. The CDR3 loop reads CASSLYMAHNEQFF. CDR3 sequence (DNA): TGTGCCAGCAGCTTGTATATGGCCCACAATGAGCAGTTCTTC.

The chain carries TRBV6-1 and TRBJ2-7; 9 nucleotides align to TRBD1. Germline V gene sequence: CDR1 MNHNS, CDR2 SASEGT. This CDR3 spans 15 amino acids. Trimming cost V 4 bases and J 2 bases; bases outside gene matches: 6. The CDR3 DNA reads as TGTGCCAGCAGTGCACAACGGGACAGGGCCTACGAGCAGTACTTC. Its protein product is CASSAQRDRAYEQYF.

The chain joins TRBV27 to TRBJ1-1; 10 bases align to TRBD1. Trimming at V came to 6 bases and at J to 4 bases, leaving 8 bases not matched to a gene. The CDR3 extends over 15 amino acids. Germline CDR1 reads MNHEY; CDR2 reads SMNVEV (reference sequence). The CDR3 DNA sequence: TGTGCCAGCAGGGAGGACAGGGGGTTGGGCACTGAAGCTTTCTTT. This translates into CASREDRGLGTEAFF.

This chain joins TRBV2 and TRBJ1-1; TRBD1 is a possible D gene (5 bases). Per germline, CDR1 SNHLY and CDR2 FYNNEI. V was cut by 6 bases and J by 4 bases, with 9 bases left in between. CDR3 length: 12 amino acids. CDR3 residues: CASSSGGTEAFF. The CDR3 nucleotides are TGTGCCAGCAGCTCCGGGGGCACTGAAGCTTTCTTT.

The gene calls are TRBV7-2 and TRBJ1-1; TRBD1 might be the D (6 bases). The CDR3 has 15 amino acids. V was pared by 5 bases and J by 2 bases, with 15 bases between. Looked up from germline, CDR1 is SGHTA and CDR2 is FQGNSA. CDR3 coding DNA: TGTGCCAGCAGCCCACCGAACAGGGAAAACACTGAAGCTTTCTTT. Protein: CASSPPNRENTEAFF.

The gene calls are TRBV7-2 and TRBJ2-5, with 7 bases identical to TRBD2. The V and J ends lost 5 bases and 5 bases, in that order; junction bases with no gene match: 11. The CDR3 has 15 residues. The germline V gene encodes CDR1 SGHTA and CDR2 FQGNSA. CDR3 nucleotide sequence: TGTGCCAGCAGCCCAGCGGGACTACATAGGGAGACCCAGTACTTC. Protein sequence: CASSPAGLHRETQYF.

The V call is TRBV18, the J call TRBJ2-5; 7 bases align to TRBD1. Losses at the gene ends were 3 bases for V and 6 bases for J; bases not matched to a gene: 16. Germline V gene lookup returns CDR1 KGHSH and CDR2 LQKENI. This CDR3 is 17 amino acids long. CDR3 sequence reads: CASSPTVGGRGTKTQYF. CDR3 nucleotide sequence: TGTGCCAGCTCACCGACGGTAGGGGGCAGGGGAACGAAGACCCAGTACTTC.

The gene calls are TRBV7-2 and TRBJ1-2; D is undetermined. The germline gives CDR1 SGHTA, CDR2 FQGNSA. Trimming left V 4 bases short and J 12 bases short, with 15 bases between. The CDR3 is made up of 12 amino acids. CDR3 in amino acids: CASSSSRGGHTF. CDR3 sequence (DNA): TGTGCCAGCAGCTCCTCACGGGGAGGCCACACCTTC. The full variable domain, rest sourced from reference TRBV7-2 and TRBJ1-2, is GAGVSQSPSNKVTEKGKDVELRCDPISGHTALYWYRQSLGQGLEFLIYFQGNSAPDKSGLPSDRFSAERTGGSVSTLTIQRTQQEDSAVYLCASSSSRGGHTFGSGTRLTVV.

The chain recombines TRBV5-1 with TRBJ1-1; 11 nucleotides agree with TRBD1. The CDR3 sequence is 17 residues long. Germline CDR1 SGHRS, CDR2 YFSETQ. J gave up 4 bases and V 2 bases, and 10 bases lay outside the gene matches. The CDR3 coding sequence is TGCGCCAGCAGCTTCTACGGACAGGGGGCAGTGGGCACTGAAGCTTTCTTT. Translating it yields CASSFYGQGAVGTEAFF.

The chain links TRBV5-4 to TRBJ2-1; 7 bases fit TRBD1. The V and J ends lost 2 bases and 7 bases, in that order; junction bases with no gene match: 9. Per the germline V gene, CDR1 is SGHNT and CDR2 is YYREEE (reference sequence). The CDR3 has 15 residues. CDR3 loop: CASSFNRDSYNEQFF. The CDR3 bases are TGTGCCAGCAGCTTTAACCGGGACAGCTATAATGAGCAGTTCTTC.